The 7 T cell receptor beta chains below come from one sample, sequenced in a study of Ad26.COV2.S vaccination and SARS-CoV-2 variants. Repertoires were generated with immunoSEQ multiplex PCR, while TCRdb's copy carries only in-frame clones and drops some. The sample shows more than 300,000 clones, 85% of them seen only once. The treatment is: approximately 18 received Ad26.COV2.S at low or high dose, single or two shots; several received placebo; per-sample allocation not given. Sampling took place 63 days after the first vaccine or placebo injection. Here the sequenced sample was peripheral blood, taken in a trial of Ad26.COV2.S vaccine versus placebo. The source of these receptors is a person aged 18-65 years who received the Ad26.COV2.S COVID-19 vaccine or a placebo.

There are a few counts of this clone. This chain links TRBV7-9 with TRBJ1-3; a weak D match, TRBD1 (5 bases). Germline lookup yields CDR1 SEHNR and CDR2 FQNEAQ (reference sequence). The CDR3 consists of 14 residues. The V end lost 6 bases, the J end lost 6 bases, and 15 bases lay between the germline ends. The CDR3 bases are TGTGCCAGCAGTCCATCAGGGAACAAAAACACCATATATTTT. This translates into CASSPSGNKNTIYF.

This clone was detected only a few times. This chain uses TRBV7-2 with TRBJ1-2, with TRBD1 as a possible D gene (6 bases). Germline values: CDR1 SGHTA, CDR2 FQGNSA. CDR3 length: 19 amino acids. The V gene lost 1 base and the J gene lost 0 bases, with 21 bases spanning the gap. The CDR3 protein is CASSLEVGQGPGSNYGYTF. As DNA, the CDR3 is TGTGCCAGCAGCTTAGAAGTTGGGCAGGGGCCCGGATCTAACTATGGCTACACCTTC.

This rearrangement joins TRBV18 to TRBJ1-5, with D perhaps TRBD1 (6 bases). The V and J ends lost 3 bases and 7 bases respectively, with 10 bases between them. The germline gives CDR1 KGHSH, CDR2 LQKENI. The CDR3 extends over 13 amino acids. The CDR3 DNA follows: TGTGCCAGCTCACCGGCAGGGGACCAGCCCCAGCATTTT. Protein product: CASSPAGDQPQHF. Using reference TRBV18 and TRBJ1-5 for the parts outside the CDR3, the full variable domain is NAGVMQNPRHLVRRRGQEARLRCSPMKGHSHVYWYRQLPEEGLKFMVYLQKENIIDESGMPKERFSAEFPKEGPSILRIQQVVRGDSAAYFCASSPAGDQPQHFGDGTRLSIL.

V gene TRBV9 combines with J gene TRBJ1-3; D gene ambiguous. Looked up from germline, CDR1 is SGDLS and CDR2 is YYNGEE. Trimming pared 4 bases from V and 0 bases from J, leaving 11 bases between. The CDR3 length is 15 residues. The CDR3 reads CASSSSPLSGNTIYF. The CDR3 DNA reads TGTGCCAGCAGCTCTAGTCCCCTCTCTGGAAACACCATATATTTT.

This sequence joins TRBV6-5 and TRBJ2-5, with 7 bases aligning to TRBD1. From germline, CDR1 is MNHEY and CDR2 SVGAGI. This CDR3 is built from 14 residues. The V and J ends lost 7 bases and 5 bases, in that order; junction bases with no gene match: 10. The CDR3 loop is CASNRGWVTETQYF. CDR3 sequence (DNA): TGTGCCAGCAACAGGGGATGGGTAACGGAGACCCAGTACTTC.

The J gene is TRBJ2-1, the V gene TRBV9; 11 nucleotides match TRBD2. V lost 4 bases and J lost 2; bases outside the gene matches: 14. The CDR3 runs 19 residues. In germline, CDR1 is SGDLS, CDR2 YYNGEE. The CDR3 DNA sequence: TGTGCCAGCAGCCCCCGAATGGATAGCGGGGGGGCAACCTACAATGAGCAGTTCTTC. Amino acid sequence: CASSPRMDSGGATYNEQFF.

This clone was found once. The chain links TRBV19 to TRBJ1-5; 7 nucleotides align to TRBD1. V was clipped by 4 bases and J by 0 bases; unmatched bases: 6. This CDR3 has 16 amino acids. Per the germline V gene, CDR1 is LNHDA and CDR2 is SQIVND (reference sequence). The DNA for the CDR3 is TGTGCCAGTAGTACTCCGGGACAGTATAGCAATCAGCCCCAGCATTTT. Translated, it gives CASSTPGQYSNQPQHF.